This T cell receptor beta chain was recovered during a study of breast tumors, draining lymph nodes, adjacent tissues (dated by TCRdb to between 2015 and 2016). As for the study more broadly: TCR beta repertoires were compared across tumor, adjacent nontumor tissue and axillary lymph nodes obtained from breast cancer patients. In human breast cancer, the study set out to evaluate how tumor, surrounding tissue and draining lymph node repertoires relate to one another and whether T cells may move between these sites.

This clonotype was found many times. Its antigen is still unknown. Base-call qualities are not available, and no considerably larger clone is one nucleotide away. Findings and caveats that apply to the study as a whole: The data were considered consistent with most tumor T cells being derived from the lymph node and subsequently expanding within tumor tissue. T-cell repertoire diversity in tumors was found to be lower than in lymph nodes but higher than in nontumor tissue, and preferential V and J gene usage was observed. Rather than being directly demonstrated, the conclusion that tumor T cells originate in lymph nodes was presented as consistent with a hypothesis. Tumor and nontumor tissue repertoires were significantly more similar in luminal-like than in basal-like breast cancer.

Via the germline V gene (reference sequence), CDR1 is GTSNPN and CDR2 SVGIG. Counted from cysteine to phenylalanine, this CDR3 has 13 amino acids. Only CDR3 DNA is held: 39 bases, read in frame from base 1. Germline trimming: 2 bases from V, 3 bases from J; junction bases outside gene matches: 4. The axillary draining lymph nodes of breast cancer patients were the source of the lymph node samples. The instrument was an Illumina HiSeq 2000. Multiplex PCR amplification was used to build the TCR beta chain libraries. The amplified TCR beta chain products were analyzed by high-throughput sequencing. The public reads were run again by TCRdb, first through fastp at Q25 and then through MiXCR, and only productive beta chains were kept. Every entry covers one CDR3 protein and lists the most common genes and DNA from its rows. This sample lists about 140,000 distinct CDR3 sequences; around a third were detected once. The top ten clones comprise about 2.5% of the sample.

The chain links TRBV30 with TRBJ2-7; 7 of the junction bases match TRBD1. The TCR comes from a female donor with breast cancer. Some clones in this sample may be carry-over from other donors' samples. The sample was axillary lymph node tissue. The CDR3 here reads CAWSPGTDYEQYF. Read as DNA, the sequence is TGTGCCTGGAGTCCCGGGACAGACTACGAGCAGTACTTC.